Listed below are T cell receptor beta chains from one sample, sequenced in a study of vaccination and CD4 T cells after COVID-19. No antigens are known for them. TCRdb reprocessed the PCR reads via MiXCR and lists one record per CDR3 protein. Of some 17,000 distinct CDR3 sequences listed, around 50% are singletons. The sequences come from CD4+ T cells from blood, cultured in vitro, collected about 7 months after SARS-CoV-2 vaccination. The receptors stem from a human donor who had recovered from COVID-19. The CDR3 runs from the conserved cysteine through the conserved F or W. A D gene is named only where the DNA matches it firmly. For some rows the clone size is stated as once, few or many, or as a class when expanded; others skip it.

v_call	d_call	j_call	clone_size	cdr3_nt	cdr3_aa
TRBV20-1	TRBD2	TRBJ2-1	-	TGCAGCGCAGATAGCGGGGGGTATGAGCAGTTCTTC	CSADSGGYEQFF
TRBV7-8	-	TRBJ2-5	-	TGTGCCAGCAGCTTACGGCAGGGAACCAACACCCAGTACTTC	CASSLRQGTNTQYF
TRBV7-2	-	TRBJ1-5	few	TGTGCCAGCAGCTTTAACAATCAGCCCCAGCATTTT	CASSFNNQPQHF
TRBV27	TRBD1	TRBJ2-3	-	TGTGCCAGCAGTTTCACAGGGGGAGATACGCAGTATTTT	CASSFTGGDTQYF
TRBV7-2	TRBD2	TRBJ2-5	-	TGTGCCAGCAGCTCCGGACTAGCGGGACCGCCACAAGAGACCCAGTACTTC	CASSSGLAGPPQETQYF
TRBV4-2	-	TRBJ2-3	-	TGTGCCAGCAGCCAAGAGGGTGGCCATAGCACAGATACGCAGTATTTT	CASSQEGGHSTDTQYF
TRBV5-4	-	TRBJ2-1	few	TGTGCCAGCACCTTGGGGGGAAAGCAGTTCTTC	CASTLGGKQFF
TRBV9	-	TRBJ2-1	-	TGTGCCAGCAGCTCACCAAGGACTGCCCAGTTCTTC	CASSSPRTAQFF
TRBV11-3	TRBD1	TRBJ1-2	-	TGTGCCAGCAGCTCGCGAATAGGGACAGGCGCCTATGGCTACACCTTC	CASSSRIGTGAYGYTF
TRBV19	-	TRBJ1-5	-	TGTGCCAGTAGTATGGATCCAGGGTACCAGCCCCAGCATTTT	CASSMDPGYQPQHF
TRBV27	-	TRBJ2-2	once	TGTGCCAGCAGTTTATTGGGACGGCTGAACACCGGGGAGCTGTTTTTT	CASSLLGRLNTGELFF
TRBV5-1	TRBD2	TRBJ2-5	-	TGCGCCAGCCGCAAAACTAGCGGGGGGATTGTGAGAGAGACCCAGTACTTC	CASRKTSGGIVRETQYF
TRBV18	TRBD1	TRBJ1-1	few	TGTGCCAGCTCACCTCTCGGACAGGGGACTGAAGCTTTCTTT	CASSPLGQGTEAFF
TRBV11-1	-	TRBJ2-7	once	TGTGCCAGCAGCCACGACAGTGGTTCCTACGAGCAGTACTTC	CASSHDSGSYEQYF
TRBV7-7	-	TRBJ1-6	-	TGTGCTAGCTCCTCGGACAGATCCTATAATTCACCCCTCCACTTT	CASSSDRSYNSPLHF
TRBV6-5	TRBD2	TRBJ2-6	-	TGTGCCAGCAGTTACAGCAGCGGGGTACCTGGGGCCAACGTCCTGACTTTC	CASSYSSGVPGANVLTF
TRBV29-1	-	TRBJ2-3	-	TGCAGCGGTGGAGCAGGGGACACAACAGATACGCAGTATTTT	CSGGAGDTTDTQYF
TRBV20-1	-	TRBJ2-7	-	TGCAGTGCTAGTTCCGAATACAAGCAGTACTTC	CSASSEYKQYF
TRBV20-1	-	TRBJ1-4	few	TGCAGTGCTAGATCGGGTCCCGATTCAGGGAAACTGTTTTTT	CSARSGPDSGKLFF
TRBV2	TRBD2	TRBJ2-3	-	TGTGCCAGCAACGGAAGAAGCGGGACCACAGATACGCAGTATTTT	CASNGRSGTTDTQYF
TRBV5-4	-	TRBJ2-1	-	TGTGCCAGCAGTTCGGGTAAAAGGGTCAATGAGCAGTTCTTC	CASSSGKRVNEQFF
TRBV7-6	-	TRBJ1-5	few	TGTGCCAGCAGCTTAGCGTCTGGGGCTCAGCCCCAGCATTTT	CASSLASGAQPQHF
TRBV4-1	-	TRBJ1-5	-	TGCGCCAGCAGCCAAGAACCAGGTACGGGTCAGCCCCAGCATTTT	CASSQEPGTGQPQHF
TRBV7-3	-	TRBJ1-1	few	TGTGCCAGCAGCTTAAGTGGGAGGGGCACTGAAGCTTTCTTT	CASSLSGRGTEAFF
TRBV20-1	TRBD1	TRBJ1-2	-	TGCAGTGCTAGAGACCTTAGACAGGGCCTCTGGTATGGCTACACCTTC	CSARDLRQGLWYGYTF
TRBV24-1	TRBD1	TRBJ1-5	-	TGTGCCACCAGTGATCGGGGACAGGGTATTAGCAATCAGCCCCAGCATTTT	CATSDRGQGISNQPQHF
TRBV6-1	-	TRBJ1-2	-	TGTGCCAGCAGGGCGACAGTAAACTATGGCTACACCTTC	CASRATVNYGYTF
TRBV2	TRBD1	TRBJ1-5	few	TGTGCCAGCAGTGAAGGGACAGGAGGCCAGCCCCAGCATTTT	CASSEGTGGQPQHF
TRBV20-1	TRBD2	TRBJ2-2	-	TGCAGTGCTAGTTCCGCGGGAGAATTGGCCGGGGAGCTGTTTTTT	CSASSAGELAGELFF
TRBV27	TRBD2	TRBJ2-1	-	TGTGCCAGCAGTTTATCCTATCCGGGACTAGCGGGGGATGAGCAGTTCTTC	CASSLSYPGLAGDEQFF
TRBV7-9	-	TRBJ1-1	-	TGTGCCAGCAGCTTACCTCGGGGTAGCGAGAACACTGAAGCTTTCTTT	CASSLPRGSENTEAFF
TRBV15	-	TRBJ2-6	few	TGTGCCACCAGCACACGGCTCGGTGGGGCCAACGTCCTGACTTTC	CATSTRLGGANVLTF
TRBV20-1	-	TRBJ2-5	-	TGCAGTGCTTCCGGCGGGATTGAGACCCAGTACTTC	CSASGGIETQYF
TRBV6-1	-	TRBJ1-2	few	TGTGCCAGCAGTCCATCTCTGGTGGGGGGCTATGGCTACACCTTC	CASSPSLVGGYGYTF
TRBV7-8	-	TRBJ1-6	few	TGTGCCAGCAGCATAACAGATAATTCACCCCTCCACTTT	CASSITDNSPLHF
TRBV19	-	TRBJ2-3	few	TGTGCCAGTAGTATCGCCGGCAGGGGAGGGGATACGCAGTATTTT	CASSIAGRGGDTQYF
TRBV6-2/TRBV6-3	TRBD1	TRBJ1-2	few	TGTGCCAGCAGAAGACAGGGCTATGGCTACACCTTC	CASRRQGYGYTF
TRBV20-1	TRBD2	TRBJ2-3	few	TGCAGTGCTGCTAGCGGGGTCACAGATACGCAGTATTTT	CSAASGVTDTQYF
TRBV27	TRBD1	TRBJ1-6	-	TGTGCCAGCAGTTTATCGAGTTCAGGGGGCGATTCACCCCTCCACTTT	CASSLSSSGGDSPLHF
TRBV6-1	-	TRBJ1-1	few	TGTGCCAGCAAAGGGCGTAGGGGTGTGAACACTGAAGCTTTCTTT	CASKGRRGVNTEAFF
TRBV14	-	TRBJ2-2	-	TGTGCCAGCAGCCATGTGTGGGGCTCCGGGGAGCTGTTTTTT	CASSHVWGSGELFF
TRBV7-9	-	TRBJ2-3	few	TGTGCCAGCAGCTTAGGGGGGCTTACTAGCACAGATACGCAGTATTTT	CASSLGGLTSTDTQYF
TRBV4-3	-	TRBJ1-2	medium-sized	TGCGCCAGCAGCCTTGTGGGGGGGAACTATGGCTACACCTTC	CASSLVGGNYGYTF
TRBV19	-	TRBJ1-3	-	TGTGCCAGTAGTAATCGGGTTGGATTGAATTTT	CASSNRVGLNF
TRBV20-1	TRBD1	TRBJ1-5	-	TGCAGTGCTAGAGATCCGTCTAGGACAGGGATCAATCAGCCCCAGCATTTT	CSARDPSRTGINQPQHF
TRBV6-2/TRBV6-3	-	TRBJ2-1	few	TGTGCCAGCAGTTACCGGGAAAGCTCCTACAATGAGCAGTTCTTC	CASSYRESSYNEQFF
TRBV7-9	-	TRBJ2-2	-	TGTGCCAGCAGTGAAAAAGTACACTCGGGCGGGGAGCTGTTTTTT	CASSEKVHSGGELFF
TRBV6-5	TRBD2	TRBJ2-3	few	TGTGCCAGCAGTTACACGGCGGGGGTCCGAGATACGCAGTATTTT	CASSYTAGVRDTQYF
TRBV20-1	TRBD2	TRBJ2-3	-	TGCAGTGCTAGAGATTGGACCGGCGAAGCGAAAGGACTAGCGGGGGTCAAAATCACAGATACGCAGTATTTT	CSARDWTGEAKGLAGVKITDTQYF
TRBV9	TRBD1	TRBJ2-7	-	TGTGCCAGCAGCGTAGGCGGTGGACAGGCCTACAACGAGCAGTACTTC	CASSVGGGQAYNEQYF
TRBV7-2	-	TRBJ1-2	-	TGTGCCAGCAGCCAAGATAACTATGGCTACACCTTC	CASSQDNYGYTF
TRBV1	-	TRBJ2-3	-	TGCACCAGCAGCCCCCGACTCGCACTACTAACAGATACGCAGTATTTT	CTSSPRLALLTDTQYF
TRBV20-1	TRBD2	TRBJ2-5	few	TGCAGGGCGACTAGCGGGGGGGAGACCCAGTACTTC	CRATSGGETQYF
TRBV19	-	TRBJ1-1	-	TGTGCCAGTAGTATAGGACCACAGGGCCAGAACACTGAAGCTTTCTTT	CASSIGPQGQNTEAFF
TRBV15	-	TRBJ1-6	-	TGTGCCACCAGCAGAGATCGCGCCTATAATTCACCCCTCCACTTT	CATSRDRAYNSPLHF